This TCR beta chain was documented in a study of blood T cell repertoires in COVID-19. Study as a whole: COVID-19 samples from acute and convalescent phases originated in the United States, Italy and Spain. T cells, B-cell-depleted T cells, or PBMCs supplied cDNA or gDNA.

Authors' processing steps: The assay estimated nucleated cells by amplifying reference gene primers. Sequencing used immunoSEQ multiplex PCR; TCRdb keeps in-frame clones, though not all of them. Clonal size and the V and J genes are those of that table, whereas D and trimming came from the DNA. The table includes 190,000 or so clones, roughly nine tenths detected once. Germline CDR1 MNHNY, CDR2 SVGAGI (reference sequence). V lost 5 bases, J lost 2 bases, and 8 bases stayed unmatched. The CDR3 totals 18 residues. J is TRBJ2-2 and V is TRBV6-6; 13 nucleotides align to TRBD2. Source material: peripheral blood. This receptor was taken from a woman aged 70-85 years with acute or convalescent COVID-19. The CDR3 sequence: CASSQWRLAGGNTGELFF. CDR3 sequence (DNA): TGTGCCAGCAGTCAGTGGCGACTAGCGGGGGGAAACACCGGGGAGCTGTTTTTT.